This is a list of T cell receptor beta chains from one sample in a study of cytomegalovirus exposure and HLA in healthy donors. Clones were sequenced by immunoSEQ multiplex PCR, and TCRdb holds only the in-frame ones, with some missing. This table holds fewer than 130,000 clones, 74% found once. Sequencing input: PBMCs. These TCRs come from a man aged 50 to 59 in good health and CMV-seropositive. The conserved cysteine and the conserved F or W are not part of the CDR3 here. The order of the fields is J gene, V gene, D gene, CDR3 protein. D genes are given only for firm matches.

TRBJ2-3 TRBV6-5 TRBD2 ASSYYPGRGLEQY
TRBJ1-2 TRBV10-2 NA ASNEWRGGIEYGYT
TRBJ1-6 TRBV13 NA ASSTRGLSSYNSPLH
TRBJ2-7 TRBV5-1 TRBD1 ASSFLPGQGNEQY
TRBJ1-2 TRBV7-2 TRBD1 ASSLLTTGGDGYT
TRBJ2-6 TRBV18 NA ASSGAGTGANGLT
TRBJ2-5 TRBV2 NA ASSERREETQY
TRBJ2-1 TRBV4-1 NA ASSQEAPGWDEQF
TRBJ2-5 TRBV29-1 TRBD1 SVEDLLPGQGQETQY
TRBJ2-5 TRBV4-1 TRBD2 ASSPGLAGGRETQY
TRBJ2-3 TRBV4-1 NA ASSPYGARPDTQY
TRBJ1-4 TRBV6-1 NA AIRGGPNEKLF
TRBJ2-3 TRBV20-1 NA SARDYRAKY
TRBJ1-2 TRBV19 TRBD1 ASSATGGAYVYT
TRBJ1-2 TRBV7-9 NA ASSLAPLGAIYGYT
TRBJ1-2 TRBV27 NA ASSLRQGPGYT
TRBJ2-5 TRBV7-6 TRBD2 ASSTIRGRGETQY
TRBJ2-7 TRBV5-1 TRBD2 ASSLLASGSYEQY
TRBJ2-1 TRBV5-1 TRBD2 ASSLAGGPYEQF
TRBJ2-2 TRBV5-5 NA ASSHHSSPSNTGELF
TRBJ2-7 TRBV21-1 NA ASVVGGTQSSYEQY
TRBJ2-3 TRBV6-1 TRBD2 ASSRPAGYTDTQY
TRBJ2-7 TRBV28 TRBD1 ASRIFGQGEQY
TRBJ2-5 TRBV5-4 TRBD1 ASSLRQGDRETQY
TRBJ2-3 TRBV7-8 TRBD2 ASTIGGLAGGPTDTQY
TRBJ2-7 TRBV7-2 NA ASSLVGWGRYEQY
TRBJ1-2 TRBV14 NA ASSQDRASWGYT